Each of the 25 T cell receptor beta chains below was sequenced from the same sample in a study of MAIT cells during Salmonella Paratyphi A infection. Noted time point: healthy control second sampling, 21 days after first. The MAIT cell gate was Valpha7.2+ CD161+ T cells, sorted by flow cytometry. One entry per CDR3 protein results from TCRdb running MiXCR on the 5' RACE reads. The sample has 680 or so distinct CDR3 sequences, about 42% seen once. Sequencing was carried out using MAIT cells from blood. All receptors derive from an adult in good health.

The CDR3 region is CATSRGPDGTDTQYF. CDR3 nucleotides: TGTGCCACCAGCAGAGGACCGGACGGCACAGATACGCAGTATTTT. This chain joins TRBV15 and TRBJ2-3, with unresolved D. V lost 1 base, J lost 1 base, and 9 bases lay in between. CDR1 and CDR2 from the germline V gene are LNHNV and YYDKDF (reference sequence). The length of the CDR3 is 15 residues.

As for this clonotype: As the CDR3 is not closed by the conserved phenylalanine or tryptophan, this likely results from a read error. The DNA is omitted, as the CDR3 cannot be located on it reliably, and the CDR3 follows TCRdb's listing. The J gene is TRBJ1-5, the V gene TRBV20-1; whether TRBD1, the table's D call, matches the DNA was not checked. From its first to its last residue, the CDR3 has 16 amino acids. The germline CDR1 and CDR2 sequences are DFQATT and SNEGSKA (reference sequence). CDR3 in amino acids: CSAERTGMMGNQPQNG.

Concerning this clonotype: Since no conserved phenylalanine or tryptophan closes the CDR3, a read error is the likely cause. Because the CDR3's place on the DNA is in doubt, the DNA is left out and the CDR3 is given as listed by TCRdb. The chain has TRBV20-1 and TRBJ1-5. The germline V gene encodes CDR1 DFQATT and CDR2 SNEGSKA (reference sequence). 14 amino acids form the CDR3, both terminal residues included. The CDR3 protein is CSARGGRENQPQQG.

This clonotype was seen a few times. J is TRBJ1-5 and V is TRBV3-1, with 8 bases aligning to TRBD1. Germline V lookup: CDR1 LGHDT, CDR2 YNNKEL (reference sequence). The CDR3 has 15 amino acids. V dropped 11 bases and J dropped 2; count of bases not matched to a gene: 11. This chain's CDR3 is CAERTGMMGNQPQHF. The CDR3 region has the DNA TGTGCCGAGCGGACAGGGATGATGGGCAATCAGCCCCAGCATTTT.

The rearrangement joins TRBV29-1 to TRBJ2-1; the match to TRBD1 covers 10 bases. CDR1 is SQVTM and CDR2 is ANQGSEA in the germline V gene. J lost 5 bases, V lost 4 bases, and 8 bases had no gene match. CDR3 size: 15 residues. In DNA form, the CDR3 reads TGCAGCGTTGTCCCCGGGACAGGGGACCACAATGAGCAGTTCTTC. This translates into CSVVPGTGDHNEQFF.

Concerning this clonotype: This CDR3 is missing its conserved last phenylalanine or tryptophan, likely due to a read error. The DNA is left out, because the CDR3 cannot be placed on it with certainty; the CDR3 is given as TCRdb lists it. The chain employs TRBV20-1 and TRBJ1-1. Both ends counted, the CDR3 spans 11 residues. Germline V gene lookup returns CDR1 DFQATT and CDR2 SNEGSKA (reference sequence). This chain's CDR3 is CSARTETEAFG.

The chain combines TRBV20-1 with TRBJ2-5; 7 bases line up with TRBD2. This CDR3 spans 14 amino acids. With 1 base clipped from V and 9 bases from J, the junction kept 11 bases outside the gene matches. Germline loops: CDR1 DFQATT, CDR2 SNEGSKA (reference sequence). CDR3 sequence reads: CSARGGRENQPQYF. The DNA of the CDR3 is TGCAGTGCTAGAGGGGGGAGGGAAAATCAGCCCCAGTACTTC.

As to this clonotype: This is likely a read error, given that the CDR3 carries no conserved phenylalanine or tryptophan at its end. The rearrangement links TRBV11-2 to TRBJ2-3, with TRBD2 identical over 7 bases. The CDR3 has 16 amino acids. V trimming: 5 bases; J trimming: 2 bases; junction bases outside the gene matches: 10. CDR1 and CDR2 (germline): SGHAT, FQNNGV. This CDR3 is CASSLGGGDHTDTQYG. DNA for the CDR3: TGTGCCAGCAGCCTTGGGGGGGGGGATCACACAGATACGCAGTATGGG.

About this clonotype itself: With a much larger clone just one base away, this may be a read error. This sequence joins TRBV20-1 and TRBJ2-5; 11 bases match TRBD2. With 6 bases clipped from V and 1 base from J, the junction kept 19 bases outside the gene matches. The CDR3 totals 19 residues. Germline V gives CDR1 DFQATT, CDR2 SNEGSKA (reference sequence). The CDR3 protein is CSAYSLPGVAGGPQETQYF. The CDR3 nucleotides are TGCAGTGCCTATTCCCTACCGGGAGTAGCGGGGGGGCCCCAAGAGACCCAGTACTTC.

Only a few counts were recorded for this clonotype. The rearrangement joins TRBV6-4 to TRBJ2-7, with D uncertain. From germline, CDR1 is MRHNA and CDR2 SNTAGT. The CDR3 is 13 residues long. V lost 4 bases and J lost 5, with 12 bases in between. The chain's CDR3 is CASSATEMDEQYF. The CDR3 nucleotides are TGTGCCAGCAGTGCTACCGAGATGGACGAGCAGTACTTC.

This chain connects TRBV6-4 to TRBJ1-2; TRBD1 matches 7 bases. V trimming: 5 bases; J trimming: 8 bases; junction bases outside the gene matches: 8. The CDR3 has 13 residues. CDR1 MRHNA and CDR2 SNTAGT come from the germline V gene. CDR3 sequence (DNA): TGTGCCAGCAGTACAGGGGATGGAGGCGGCTACACCTTC. This codes for CASSTGDGGGYTF.

V and J are TRBV20-1 and TRBJ2-2; D ambiguous. Germline CDR1 reads DFQATT; CDR2 reads SNEGSKA (reference sequence). The CDR3 has 13 residues. V was cut by 6 bases and J by 6 bases, with 14 bases left in between. CDR3 DNA: TGCAGTGCCTCTTTAACAGAGGCCGGGGAGCTGTTTTTT. Translating it yields CSASLTEAGELFF.

As for this clonotype: This CDR3 fails to terminate in the conserved phenylalanine or tryptophan, so it likely reflects a read error. The DNA is omitted, as the CDR3 cannot be located on it reliably, and the CDR3 follows TCRdb's listing. The chain is built from TRBV20-1 and TRBJ1-1; the table assigns TRBD1, which was not confirmed against the DNA. Germline V gene sequence: CDR1 DFQATT, CDR2 SNEGSKA (reference sequence). The CDR3 extends over 12 residues, inclusive of both ends. The CDR3 here is CSARAGDTEEGV.

In this sample, this clonotype is large. The gene calls are TRBV10-1 and TRBJ2-2; 10 bases are a match to TRBD1. The CDR3 totals 13 residues. Per germline, CDR1 WNHNN and CDR2 SYGVQD (reference sequence). J was trimmed by 3 bases and V by 8 bases; bases with no gene match: 0. The CDR3 spells CASGQGDTGELFF. In DNA, the CDR3 is TGCGCCAGCGGACAGGGGGACACCGGGGAGCTGTTTTTT.

This chain links TRBV20-1 with TRBJ2-5; 7 bases map to TRBD2. The CDR3 spans 11 residues. The germline gives CDR1 DFQATT, CDR2 SNEGSKA (reference sequence). This CDR3 is CSAGEQETQYF. The CDR3 DNA reads TGCAGCGCGGGGGAACAAGAGACCCAGTACTTC.

The chain carries TRBV28 and TRBJ2-1; the D gene could be TRBD1 or TRBD2 (5 bases each). CDR1 is MDHEN, CDR2 SYDVKM, per germline. The CDR3 is 14 residues long. Trimming cost V 7 bases and J 3 bases, with 13 bases left between them. DNA for the CDR3: TGTGCCAGCAATTCCGGGACGGACTACAATGAGCAGTTCTTC. Translated: CASNSGTDYNEQFF.

Comments on this clonotype: Lacking the conserved final phenylalanine or tryptophan, this CDR3 likely reflects a read error. Because the CDR3's place on the DNA is in doubt, the DNA is left out and the CDR3 is given as listed by TCRdb. CDR3 loop: CASSDEGEGGKKEKKEV. This rearrangement joins TRBV6-4 to TRBJ2-3; no check of the table's D call, TRBD1, against the DNA was made. Termini included, the CDR3 measures 17 amino acids. Germline values: CDR1 MRHNA, CDR2 SNTAGT.

This chain uses TRBV20-1 with TRBJ2-1; D gene unclear. With 6 bases removed from V and 5 bases from J, the gap between germline ends came to 17 bases. This CDR3 contains 14 residues. Germline V CDR1 and CDR2: DFQATT, SNEGSKA (reference sequence). The DNA of the CDR3 is TGCAGTGCCAGTAGTACCCAGCTCCACAATGAGCAGTTCTTC. Protein: CSASSTQLHNEQFF.

This chain uses TRBV11-2 with TRBJ2-3; TRBD2 might be the D (6 bases). Trimming took 5 bases from V and 6 from J, leaving 12 bases between them. Germline loops: CDR1 SGHAT, CDR2 FQNNGV. This CDR3 region has 13 residues. The CDR3 DNA reads as TGTGCCAGCAGCCTTGGGGGGAAGGATACGCAGTATTTT. Encoded protein: CASSLGGKDTQYF.

Concerning this clonotype itself: The conserved closing phenylalanine or tryptophan is absent in this CDR3, likely reflecting a read error. The limits of the CDR3 on the DNA are not certain, so only TCRdb's listed CDR3 is given. The V gene is TRBV20-1, the J gene TRBJ2-5; TRBD2, the D gene given by the table, was not confirmed from the DNA. The CDR3 is 14 amino acids in total, end residues counted. Per germline, CDR1 DFQATT and CDR2 SNEGSKA (reference sequence). CDR3 protein: CSARLAGGQEKKEG.

The chain joins TRBV20-1 to TRBJ2-3; the D gene could be TRBD1 or TRBD2 (5 bases each). Trimming removed 6 bases at V and 4 bases at J, with 8 bases between. Germline assignment: CDR1 DFQATT and CDR2 SNEGSKA (reference sequence). CDR3 length equals 11 residues. The CDR3 region has the DNA TGCAGTGCGGGGGAAGCAGATACGCAGTATTTT. Translation: CSAGEADTQYF.

On this clonotype: This is likely a read error, given that the CDR3 carries no conserved phenylalanine or tryptophan at its end. The limits of the CDR3 on the DNA are not certain, so only TCRdb's listed CDR3 is given. The chain employs TRBV20-1 and TRBJ1-1; the D call in the table, TRBD1, was not verified against the DNA. With termini counted, the CDR3 has 13 amino acids. CDR1 and CDR2 (germline): DFQATT, SNEGSKA (reference sequence). CDR3 region: CSARGQSETEAFG.

The chain has TRBV28 and TRBJ2-1; D may be TRBD2 (6 bases). This CDR3 contains 16 residues. Looked up from germline, CDR1 is MDHEN and CDR2 is SYDVKM. Trimming cost V 2 bases and J 3 bases, with 14 bases left between them. In DNA, the CDR3 is TGTGCCAGCAGTTTAATGGGGCAGGAGGGCTACAATGAGCAGTTCTTC. The encoded protein is CASSLMGQEGYNEQFF.

About this clonotype: A much larger clone differs from this one at a single base, so this may be a read error. V gene TRBV20-1 combines with J gene TRBJ2-5; 7 positions agree with TRBD2. This CDR3 region has 16 residues. J lost 4 bases, V lost 1 base, and 12 bases had no gene match. The germline gives CDR1 DFQATT, CDR2 SNEGSKA (reference sequence). The CDR3 DNA is TGCAGTGCTAGAGGCGTAGTGGGAGGGCCCTCAGAGACCCAGTACTTC. The encoded protein is CSARGVVGGPSETQYF.

This clonotype ranks as medium-sized (0.01 to 0.1%). J is TRBJ2-3 and V is TRBV2; 12 bases match TRBD2. The CDR3 is 15 amino acids. Unmatched junction bases numbered 7, after V lost 8 bases and J lost 4 bases. The germline V gene encodes CDR1 SNHLY and CDR2 FYNNEI. The CDR3 DNA is TGTGCCAGCTTCATGGCTAGCGGGGGGGCAGATACGCAGTATTTT. This translates into CASFMASGGADTQYF.